This record looks at one T cell receptor (beta chain) sequence and its context. Trimming removed 7 bases from V and 5 bases from J, with 18 bases in between. This CDR3 region has 14 residues. Germline-derived CDR1 and CDR2 are SNHLY and FYNNEI. This sample stems from a study of CD8 T cells in Susac syndrome. Turning to the study itself: Active disease was present in six of the sequenced Susac syndrome patients, and remission in under 10.

CD8+ and CD4+ T cells circulating in blood were sequenced for TCR beta. Each Susac syndrome patient had definite or probable disease by recently defined criteria. The RNA input was roughly 0.5 to 1 ug, and it was reverse transcribed with random hexamers. Multiplex immunoSEQ PCR targeted 54 Vbeta and 13 Jbeta TCR beta segments. TCRdb re-called the immunoSEQ multiplex PCR reads through MiXCR, storing one row per CDR3 protein. Among around 130,000 distinct CDR3 sequences listed, approximately 96% were seen once. Sequencing was performed on CD4+ T cells from PBMCs. The chain recombines TRBV2 with TRBJ2-7; D perhaps matches TRBD1 (6 bases). The receptor was derived from a human donor with Susac syndrome. CDR3 DNA sequence: TGTGCCAGCACCTCACCCCGGGACATAAACGAGCAGTACTTC. Protein: CASTSPRDINEQYF.